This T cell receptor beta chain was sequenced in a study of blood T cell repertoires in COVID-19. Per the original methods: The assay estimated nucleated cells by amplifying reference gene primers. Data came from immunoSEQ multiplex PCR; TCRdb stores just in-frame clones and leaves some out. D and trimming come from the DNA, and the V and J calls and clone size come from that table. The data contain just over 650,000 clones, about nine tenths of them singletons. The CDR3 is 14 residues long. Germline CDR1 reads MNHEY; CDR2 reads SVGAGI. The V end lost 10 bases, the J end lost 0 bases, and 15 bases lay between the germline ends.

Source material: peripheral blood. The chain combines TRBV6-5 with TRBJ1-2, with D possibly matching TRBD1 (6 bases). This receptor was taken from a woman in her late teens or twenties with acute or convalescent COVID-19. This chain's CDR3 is CATLFRTANYGYTF. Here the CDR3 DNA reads TGTGCCACCCTCTTCCGGACAGCTAACTATGGCTACACCTTC.